This T cell receptor (beta chain) emerged from a study of shared clonotypes between healthy human individuals. General study findings and limits: Against clonotypes common to all four donors, non-shared ones had lower generation probabilities.

A remark on this clone: The antigen is unknown.

The authors split each subset's genomic DNA evenly across several immunoSEQ plates. Sorted-subset replicate PCRs used 200 ng DNA, around 31,000 T cell genomes. Original handling: There were no quality scores in the junction-only immunoSEQ sequences, so filtering differed. TCRdb's copy holds only in-frame clones and misses some; the assay was immunoSEQ multiplex PCR. The V and J calls and clone size come from that table; D and trimming were worked out from the DNA. The sample lists millions of clones; 85% to 95% were seen once. This CDR3 comprises 13 residues. Trimming cost V 2 bases and J 6 bases, with 14 bases left between them. Germline CDR1 and CDR2: GTSNPN and SVGIG (reference sequence).

The gene calls are TRBV30 and TRBJ2-7, with D unresolved. Sequenced: naive CD4+ T cells sorted from blood. As for subset: CD45RA+ positively selected. This TCR came from a man aged 18 to 30 in good health. The CDR3 coding sequence is TGTGCCTGGAGTTCATTAGCCTCATCCGAGCAGTACTTC. Protein sequence: CAWSSLASSEQYF.